The clone carrying this TCR beta chain was observed a few times. This record comes from a study of blood T cell repertoires in COVID-19. Turning to the study itself: The origin of the acute and convalescent COVID-19 samples was the United States, Italy and Spain. PBMCs, B-cell-depleted T cells, or T cells provided the cDNA or gDNA that made up the material.

CDR3 length: 14 residues. The germline V gene has CDR1 SGHDT and CDR2 YYEEEE. V was cut by 0 bases and J by 7 bases, with 14 bases left in between. As processed by the authors: Reference gene primers were amplified, and this amplification served to estimate nucleated cell counts. Produced via immunoSEQ multiplex PCR; TCRdb's table is partial and in-frame only. V and J calls and clone size are given by that table; D and trimming were obtained from the DNA. The sample comprises about 75,000 clones, 80% to 90% of which are singletons, and about a fifth rests with the top ten. The chain uses TRBV5-6 and TRBJ2-7, with TRBD2 as a possible D gene (5 bases). The sequenced sample was peripheral blood. The TCR comes from a woman aged 45-65 years with acute or convalescent COVID-19. The CDR3 coding sequence is TGTGCCAGCAGCTTGGGGTCTCGGAGGCAAGAGCAGTACTTC. This translates into CASSLGSRRQEQYF.